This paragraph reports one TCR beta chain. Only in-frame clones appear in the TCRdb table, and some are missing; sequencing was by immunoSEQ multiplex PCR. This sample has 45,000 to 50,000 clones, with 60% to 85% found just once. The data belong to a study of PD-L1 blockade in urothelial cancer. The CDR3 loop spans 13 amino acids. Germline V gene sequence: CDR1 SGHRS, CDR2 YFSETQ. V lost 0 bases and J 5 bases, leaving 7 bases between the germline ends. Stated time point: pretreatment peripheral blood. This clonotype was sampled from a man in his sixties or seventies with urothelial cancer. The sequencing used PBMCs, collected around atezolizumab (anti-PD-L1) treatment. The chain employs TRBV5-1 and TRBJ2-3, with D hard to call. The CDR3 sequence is CASSLAAGDTQYF. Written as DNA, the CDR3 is TGCGCCAGCAGCTTGGCCGCAGGAGATACGCAGTATTTT.